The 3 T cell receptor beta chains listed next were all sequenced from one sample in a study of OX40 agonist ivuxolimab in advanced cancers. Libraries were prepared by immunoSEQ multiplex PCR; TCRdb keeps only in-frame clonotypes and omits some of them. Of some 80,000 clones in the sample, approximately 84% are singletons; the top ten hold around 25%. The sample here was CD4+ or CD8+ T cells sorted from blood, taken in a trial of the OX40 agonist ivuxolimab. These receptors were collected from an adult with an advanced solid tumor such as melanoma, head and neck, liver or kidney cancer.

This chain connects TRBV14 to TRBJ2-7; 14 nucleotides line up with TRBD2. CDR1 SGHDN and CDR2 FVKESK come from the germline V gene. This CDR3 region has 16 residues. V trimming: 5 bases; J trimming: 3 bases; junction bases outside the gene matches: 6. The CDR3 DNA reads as TGTGCCAGCAGCGTGGGACTAGCGGGAGTTGGCTACGAGCAGTACTTC. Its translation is CASSVGLAGVGYEQYF.

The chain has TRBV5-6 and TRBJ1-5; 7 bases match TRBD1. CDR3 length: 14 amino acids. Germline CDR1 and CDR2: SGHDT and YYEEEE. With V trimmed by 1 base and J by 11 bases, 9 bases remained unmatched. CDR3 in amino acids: CASSLRQGTPAQHF. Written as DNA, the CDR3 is TGTGCCAGCAGCTTGAGACAGGGCACCCCGGCCCAGCATTTT.

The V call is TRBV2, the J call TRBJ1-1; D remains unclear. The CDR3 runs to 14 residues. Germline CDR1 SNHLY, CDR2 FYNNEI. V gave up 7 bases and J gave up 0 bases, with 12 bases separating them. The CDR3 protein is CASNPRPMNTEAFF. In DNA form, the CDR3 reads TGTGCCAGCAACCCCAGGCCCATGAACACTGAAGCTTTCTTT.